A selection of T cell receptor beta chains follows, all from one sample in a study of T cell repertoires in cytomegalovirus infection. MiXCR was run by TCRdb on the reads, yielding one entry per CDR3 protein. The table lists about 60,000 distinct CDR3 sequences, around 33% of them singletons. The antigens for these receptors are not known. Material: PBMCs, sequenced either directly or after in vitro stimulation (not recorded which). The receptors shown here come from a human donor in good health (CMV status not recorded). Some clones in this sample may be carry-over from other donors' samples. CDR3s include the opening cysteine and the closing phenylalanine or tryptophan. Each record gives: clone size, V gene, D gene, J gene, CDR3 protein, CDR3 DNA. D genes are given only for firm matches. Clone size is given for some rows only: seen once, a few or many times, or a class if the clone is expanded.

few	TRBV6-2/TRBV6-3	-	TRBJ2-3	CASSRSETQYF	TGTGCCAGCAGTCGCTCGGAAACGCAGTATTTT
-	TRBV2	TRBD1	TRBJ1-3	CASLQGISGNTIYF	TGTGCCAGCCTACAGGGGATCTCTGGAAACACCATATATTTT
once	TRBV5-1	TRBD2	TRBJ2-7	CASSLIAGPFEQYF	TGCGCCAGCAGCTTAATAGCGGGCCCTTTCGAGCAGTACTTC
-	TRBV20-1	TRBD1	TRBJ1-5	CSVLDRFGSNQPQHF	TGCAGTGTTCTGGACAGGTTCGGTAGCAATCAGCCCCAGCATTTT
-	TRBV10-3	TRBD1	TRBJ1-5	CAISEAQGENPSNQPQHF	TGTGCCATCAGTGAGGCCCAGGGGGAAAATCCTAGCAATCAGCCCCAGCATTTT
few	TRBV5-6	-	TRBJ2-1	CASSLWLDNEQFF	TGTGCCAGCAGCCTGTGGTTGGACAATGAGCAGTTCTTC
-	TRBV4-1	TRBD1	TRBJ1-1	CASSQDRTIEAFF	TGCGCCAGCAGCCAGGACAGGACGATTGAAGCTTTCTTT
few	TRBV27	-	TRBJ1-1	CASSFGRDTEAFF	TGTGCCAGCAGTTTTGGTAGGGACACTGAAGCTTTCTTT
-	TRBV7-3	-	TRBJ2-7	CASSLTPSFDEQYF	TGTGCCAGCAGCTTAACCCCTAGCTTCGACGAGCAGTACTTC
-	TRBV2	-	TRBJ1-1	CASRVNTEAFF	TGTGCCAGCAGGGTGAACACTGAAGCTTTCTTT
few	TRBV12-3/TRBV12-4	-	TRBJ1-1	CASSLGPGGEAFF	TGTGCCAGCAGTTTAGGCCCCGGGGGTGAAGCTTTCTTT
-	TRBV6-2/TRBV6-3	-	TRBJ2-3	CASSSRTADTQYF	TGTGCCAGCAGTTCCCGGACAGCAGATACGCAGTATTTT
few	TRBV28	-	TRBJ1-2	CASSYRDFDGYTF	TGTGCCAGCAGTTACAGGGATTTTGATGGCTACACCTTC
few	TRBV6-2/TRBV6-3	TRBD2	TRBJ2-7	CASSSTSTSAGPYEQYF	TGTGCCAGCAGTTCAACATCAACTAGCGCCGGGCCCTACGAGCAGTACTTC
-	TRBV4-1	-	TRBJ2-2	CASSHTRSAGELFF	TGCGCCAGCAGCCACACTAGGTCGGCCGGGGAGCTGTTTTTT
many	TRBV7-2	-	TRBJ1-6	CASSLTYLNNSPLHF	TGTGCCAGCAGCTTGACGTACCTGAATAATTCACCCCTCCACTTT
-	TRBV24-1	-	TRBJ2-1	CATSGGSSNEQFF	TGTGCCACCAGTGGTGGGAGCAGCAATGAGCAGTTCTTC
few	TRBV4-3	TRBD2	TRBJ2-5	CASSQGPPGGQETQYF	TGCGCCAGCAGCCAAGGGCCCCCGGGAGGACAAGAGACCCAGTACTTC
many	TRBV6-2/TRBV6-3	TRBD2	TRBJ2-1	CASSSVRGLAGSYNEQFF	TGTGCCAGCAGCTCAGTTAGGGGACTAGCGGGGTCATACAATGAGCAGTTCTTC
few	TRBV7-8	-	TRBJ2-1	CASSPKHSEQFF	TGTGCCAGCAGCCCTAAGCATTCTGAGCAGTTCTTC
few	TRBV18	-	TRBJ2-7	CASSPGADYEQYF	TGTGCCAGCTCACCAGGGGCGGACTACGAGCAGTACTTC
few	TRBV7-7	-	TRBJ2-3	CASSHLHHTDTQYF	TGTGCCAGCAGCCACCTTCATCACACAGATACGCAGTATTTT
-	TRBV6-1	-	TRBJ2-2	CASRRGADTGELFF	TGTGCCAGCAGACGCGGGGCCGACACCGGGGAGCTGTTTTTT
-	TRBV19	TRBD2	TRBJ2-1	CASREAGGPSYNEQFF	TGTGCCAGTAGGGAAGCGGGGGGGCCCTCCTACAATGAGCAGTTCTTC
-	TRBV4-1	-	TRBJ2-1	CASSQEVANRYNEQFF	TGCGCCAGCAGCCAAGAAGTCGCCAACCGCTACAATGAGCAGTTCTTC
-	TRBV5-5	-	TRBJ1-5	CASSLVWAGSPQHF	TGTGCCAGCAGCTTGGTGTGGGCGGGGAGTCCCCAGCATTTT
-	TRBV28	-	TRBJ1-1	CASSLELQGRGTEAFF	TGTGCCAGCAGTTTGGAGTTACAGGGTAGGGGCACTGAAGCTTTCTTT
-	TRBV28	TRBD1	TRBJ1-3	CASSTGRVWDRSSGNTIYF	TGTGCCAGCAGTACCGGGAGGGTATGGGACAGGAGCTCTGGAAACACCATATATTTT
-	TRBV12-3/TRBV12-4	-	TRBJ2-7	CASSFGVGKQYF	TGTGCCAGCAGTTTTGGTGTAGGCAAGCAGTACTTC
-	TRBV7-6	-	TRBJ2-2	CASSSGTPLYTGELFF	TGTGCCAGCAGCTCAGGGACCCCACTATACACCGGGGAGCTGTTTTTT
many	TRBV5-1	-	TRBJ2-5	CASSLGRQYQETQYF	TGCGCCAGCAGCTTGGGCAGACAATACCAAGAGACCCAGTACTTC
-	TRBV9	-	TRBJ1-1	CASSAGGEKAGAFF	TGTGCCAGCAGCGCCGGGGGGGAGAAGGCTGGAGCTTTCTTT
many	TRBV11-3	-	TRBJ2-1	CASSFGTGLENEQFF	TGTGCCAGCAGCTTTGGGACGGGACTCGAAAATGAGCAGTTCTTC
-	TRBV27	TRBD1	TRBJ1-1	CASSLSDRGTEAFF	TGTGCCAGCAGTTTATCCGACAGGGGCACTGAAGCTTTCTTT
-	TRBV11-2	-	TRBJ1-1	CASSFTMNTEAFF	TGTGCCAGCAGCTTTACGATGAACACTGAAGCTTTCTTT
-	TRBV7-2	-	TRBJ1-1	CASSVRVNTEAFF	TGTGCCAGCAGCGTCAGGGTTAACACTGAAGCTTTCTTT
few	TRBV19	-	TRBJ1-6	CASSFSPGLRNSPLHF	TGTGCCAGTAGTTTTTCTCCGGGACTGAGGAATTCACCCCTCCACTTT
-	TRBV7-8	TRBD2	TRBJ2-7	CASSPVGTSGVYEQYF	TGTGCCAGCAGCCCCGTCGGGACTAGCGGGGTTTACGAGCAGTACTTC
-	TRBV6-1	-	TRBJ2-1	CASRIDRAGNNEQFF	TGTGCCAGTCGGATTGACCGGGCCGGAAACAATGAGCAGTTCTTC
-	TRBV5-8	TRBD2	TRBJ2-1	CASSNGLAGYNEQFF	TGTGCCAGCAGTAACGGACTAGCTGGGTACAATGAGCAGTTCTTC
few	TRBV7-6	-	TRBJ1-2	CASSPTVDGYTF	TGTGCCAGCAGCCCGACAGTAGATGGCTACACCTTC
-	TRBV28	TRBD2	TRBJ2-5	CASSLGLAGGYQETQYF	TGTGCCAGCAGTTTAGGACTAGCGGGGGGGTACCAAGAGACCCAGTACTTC
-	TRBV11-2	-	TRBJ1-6	CASSPGPVGSPLHF	TGTGCCAGCAGCCCAGGACCGGTGGGTTCACCCCTCCACTTT
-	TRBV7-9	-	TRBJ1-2	CASLHPGGGVRVDGYTF	TGTGCCAGCCTACACCCTGGGGGTGGGGTACGCGTGGATGGCTACACCTTC
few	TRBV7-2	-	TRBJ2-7	CASSLGRRRGYEQYF	TGTGCCAGCAGCTTAGGACGGCGTAGGGGCTACGAGCAGTACTTC
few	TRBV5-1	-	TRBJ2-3	CASSLGQEVNTQYF	TGCGCCAGCAGCTTGGGGCAGGAGGTGAATACGCAGTATTTT
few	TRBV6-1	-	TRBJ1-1	CASSEVRTVNTEAFF	TGTGCCAGCAGTGAGGTCCGTACGGTGAACACTGAAGCTTTCTTT
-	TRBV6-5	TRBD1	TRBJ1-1	CASRRDSWAEAFF	TGTGCCAGCCGGAGGGACAGTTGGGCTGAAGCTTTCTTT
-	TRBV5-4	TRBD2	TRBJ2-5	CASSLAAGGAAETQYF	TGTGCCAGCAGCTTGGCGGCGGGGGGCGCGGCGGAGACCCAGTACTTC
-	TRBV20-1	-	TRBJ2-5	CSPDSRATQETQYF	TGCAGTCCCGACTCCCGGGCAACCCAAGAGACCCAGTACTTC
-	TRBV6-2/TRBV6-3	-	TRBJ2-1	CASSRGFNYNEQFF	TGTGCCAGCAGTCGGGGGTTTAACTACAATGAGCAGTTCTTC
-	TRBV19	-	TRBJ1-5	CASSGLQGHQPQHF	TGTGCCAGTAGTGGTCTCCAGGGCCATCAGCCCCAGCATTTT
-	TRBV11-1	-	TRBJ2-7	CASSSDFSYEQYF	TGTGCCAGCAGCTCCGACTTTTCCTACGAGCAGTACTTC